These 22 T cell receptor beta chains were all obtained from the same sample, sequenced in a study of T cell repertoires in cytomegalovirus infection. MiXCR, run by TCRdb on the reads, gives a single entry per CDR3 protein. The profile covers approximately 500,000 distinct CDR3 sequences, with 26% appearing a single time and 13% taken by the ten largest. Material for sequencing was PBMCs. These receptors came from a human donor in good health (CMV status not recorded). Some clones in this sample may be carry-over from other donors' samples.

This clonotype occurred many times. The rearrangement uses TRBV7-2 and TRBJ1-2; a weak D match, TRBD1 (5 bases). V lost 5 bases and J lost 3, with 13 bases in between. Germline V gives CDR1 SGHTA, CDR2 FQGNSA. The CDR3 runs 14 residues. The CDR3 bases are TGTGCCAGCAGCCCGTCGAGGGGACACTATGGCTACACCTTC. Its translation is CASSPSRGHYGYTF.

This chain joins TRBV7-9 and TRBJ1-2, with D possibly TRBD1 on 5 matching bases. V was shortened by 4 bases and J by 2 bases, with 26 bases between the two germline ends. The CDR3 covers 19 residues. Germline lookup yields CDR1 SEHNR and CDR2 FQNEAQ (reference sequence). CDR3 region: CASSSFVGAGEGFNYGYTF. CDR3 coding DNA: TGTGCCAGCAGCTCTTTTGTTGGGGCCGGGGAAGGTTTCAACTATGGCTACACCTTC.

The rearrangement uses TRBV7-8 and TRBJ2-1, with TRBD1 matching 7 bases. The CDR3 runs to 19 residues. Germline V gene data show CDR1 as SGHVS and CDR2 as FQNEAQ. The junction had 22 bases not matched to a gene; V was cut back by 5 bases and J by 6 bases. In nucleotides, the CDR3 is TGTGCCAGCAGCCCCCCGGGACAGCACTACATGATTTGGGGCAATGAGCAGTTCTTC. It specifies CASSPPGQHYMIWGNEQFF.

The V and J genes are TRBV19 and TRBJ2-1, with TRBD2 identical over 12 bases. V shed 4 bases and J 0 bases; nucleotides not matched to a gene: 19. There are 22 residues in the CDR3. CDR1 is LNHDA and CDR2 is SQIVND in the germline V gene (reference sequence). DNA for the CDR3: TGTGCCAGTAGTACTTGGGACACCTGGACTAGCGGGATTTATAGCTCCTACAATGAGCAGTTCTTC. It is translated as CASSTWDTWTSGIYSSYNEQFF.

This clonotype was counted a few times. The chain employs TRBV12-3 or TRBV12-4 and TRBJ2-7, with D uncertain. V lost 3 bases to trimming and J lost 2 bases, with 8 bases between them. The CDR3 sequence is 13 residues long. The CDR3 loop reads CASSLARTYEQYF. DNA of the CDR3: TGTGCCAGCAGTTTGGCGCGGACCTACGAGCAGTACTTC.

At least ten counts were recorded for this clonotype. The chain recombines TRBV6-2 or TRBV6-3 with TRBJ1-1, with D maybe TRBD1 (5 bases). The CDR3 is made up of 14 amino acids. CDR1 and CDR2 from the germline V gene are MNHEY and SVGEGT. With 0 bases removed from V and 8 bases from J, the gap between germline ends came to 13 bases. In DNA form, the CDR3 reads TGTGCCAGCAGTTACTCGAAATCCAGGGCGGAAGCTTTCTTT. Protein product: CASSYSKSRAEAFF.

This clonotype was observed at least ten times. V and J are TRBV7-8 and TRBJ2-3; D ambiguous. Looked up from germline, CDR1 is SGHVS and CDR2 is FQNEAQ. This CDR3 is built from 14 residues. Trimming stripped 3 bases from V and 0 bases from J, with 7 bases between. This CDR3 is CASSLNPSTDTQYF. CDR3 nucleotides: TGTGCCAGCAGCTTGAATCCTAGCACAGATACGCAGTATTTT.

CDR3 nucleotide sequence: TGTGCCACCAGTGAGCAGGGCTACGAGCAGTACTTC. This encodes CATSEQGYEQYF. This chain uses TRBV24-1 with TRBJ2-7, with TRBD1 as a possible D gene (5 bases). There are 12 residues in the CDR3. V was shortened by 4 bases and J by 3 bases, with 6 bases between the two germline ends. The V gene's germline CDR1 is KGHDR and CDR2 SFDVKD.

In DNA form, the CDR3 reads TGTGCCAGTAGTTTTACCGGGACAGGGCCCTTCAATCAGCCCCAGCATTTT. Its translation: CASSFTGTGPFNQPQHF. The V and J genes are TRBV19 and TRBJ1-5; TRBD1 matches at 9 bases. Trimming took 5 bases from V and 3 from J; bases not matched to a gene: 11. Germline V lookup: CDR1 LNHDA, CDR2 SQIVND (reference sequence). The CDR3 spans 17 residues.

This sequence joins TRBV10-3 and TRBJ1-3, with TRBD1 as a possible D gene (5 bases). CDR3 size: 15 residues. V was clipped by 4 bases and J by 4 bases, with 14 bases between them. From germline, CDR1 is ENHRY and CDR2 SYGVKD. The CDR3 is CAISGGGRDGNTIYF. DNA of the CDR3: TGTGCCATCAGTGGTGGAGGGAGGGACGGAAACACCATATATTTT.

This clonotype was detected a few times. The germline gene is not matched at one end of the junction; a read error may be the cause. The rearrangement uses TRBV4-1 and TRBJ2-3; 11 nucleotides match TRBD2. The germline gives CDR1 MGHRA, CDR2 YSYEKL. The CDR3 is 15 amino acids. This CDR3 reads CASSQIAGGADTQYF. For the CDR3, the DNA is TGTGCCAGCAGCCAGATAGCGGGAGGGGCAGATACGCAGTATTTT.

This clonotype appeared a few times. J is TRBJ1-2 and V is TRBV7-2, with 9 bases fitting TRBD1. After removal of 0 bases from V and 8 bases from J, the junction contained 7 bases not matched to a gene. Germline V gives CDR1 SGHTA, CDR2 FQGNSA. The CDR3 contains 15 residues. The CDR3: CASSLARDREYGYTF. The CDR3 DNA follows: TGTGCCAGCAGCTTAGCCCGGGACAGGGAATACGGCTACACCTTC.

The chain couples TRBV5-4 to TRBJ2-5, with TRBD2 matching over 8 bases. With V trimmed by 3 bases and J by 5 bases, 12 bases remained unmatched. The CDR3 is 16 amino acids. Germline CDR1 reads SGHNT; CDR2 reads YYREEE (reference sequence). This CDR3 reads CASSWGPGGPRETQYF. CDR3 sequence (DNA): TGTGCCAGCAGCTGGGGCCCGGGAGGGCCACGGGAGACCCAGTACTTC.

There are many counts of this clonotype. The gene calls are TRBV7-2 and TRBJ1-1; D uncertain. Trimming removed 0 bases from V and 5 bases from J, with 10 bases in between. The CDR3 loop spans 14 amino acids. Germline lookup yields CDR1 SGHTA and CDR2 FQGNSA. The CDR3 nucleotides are TGTGCCAGCAGCTTAGCAACGGGAGTTACTGAAGCTTTCTTT. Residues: CASSLATGVTEAFF.

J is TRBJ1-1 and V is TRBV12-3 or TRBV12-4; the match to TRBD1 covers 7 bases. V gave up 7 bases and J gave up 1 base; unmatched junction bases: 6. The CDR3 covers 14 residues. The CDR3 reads CASTSGTENTEAFF. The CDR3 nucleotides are TGTGCCAGCACATCCGGGACAGAGAACACTGAAGCTTTCTTT.

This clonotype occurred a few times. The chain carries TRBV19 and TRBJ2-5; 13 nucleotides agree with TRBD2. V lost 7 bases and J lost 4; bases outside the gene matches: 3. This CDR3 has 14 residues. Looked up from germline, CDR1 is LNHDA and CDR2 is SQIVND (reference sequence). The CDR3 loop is CASTGLAGAETQYF. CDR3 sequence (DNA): TGTGCCAGTACCGGACTAGCGGGAGCAGAGACCCAGTACTTC.

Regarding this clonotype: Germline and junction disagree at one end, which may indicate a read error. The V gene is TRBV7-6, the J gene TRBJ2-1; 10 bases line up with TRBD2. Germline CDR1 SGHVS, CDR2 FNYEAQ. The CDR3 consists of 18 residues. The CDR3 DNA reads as TGTGCTAGCAGCTTAGCGCTTACTAGCGGGACTCCCTACAATGAGCAGTTCTTC. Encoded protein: CASSLALTSGTPYNEQFF.

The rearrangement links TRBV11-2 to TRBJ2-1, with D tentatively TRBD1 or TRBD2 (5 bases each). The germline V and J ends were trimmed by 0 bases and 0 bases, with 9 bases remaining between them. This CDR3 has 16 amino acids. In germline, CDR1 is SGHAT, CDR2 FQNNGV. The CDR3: CASSLDGAGSYNEQFF. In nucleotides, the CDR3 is TGTGCCAGCAGCTTAGATGGGGCGGGCTCCTACAATGAGCAGTTCTTC.

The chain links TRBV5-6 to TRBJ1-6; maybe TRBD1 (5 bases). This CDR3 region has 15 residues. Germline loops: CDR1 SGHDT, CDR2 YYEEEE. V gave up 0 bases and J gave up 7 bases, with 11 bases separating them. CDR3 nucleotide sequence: TGTGCCAGCAGCTTGGCGGGACTACCAAATTCACCCCTCCACTTT. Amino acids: CASSLAGLPNSPLHF.

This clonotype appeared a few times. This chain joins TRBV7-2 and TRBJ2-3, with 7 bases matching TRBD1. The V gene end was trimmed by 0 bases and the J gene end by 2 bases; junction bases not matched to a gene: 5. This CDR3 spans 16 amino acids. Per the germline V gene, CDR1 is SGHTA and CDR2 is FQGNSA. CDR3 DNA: TGTGCCAGCAGCTTAGCGCCCGACAGGGCCACAGATACGCAGTATTTT. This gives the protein CASSLAPDRATDTQYF.

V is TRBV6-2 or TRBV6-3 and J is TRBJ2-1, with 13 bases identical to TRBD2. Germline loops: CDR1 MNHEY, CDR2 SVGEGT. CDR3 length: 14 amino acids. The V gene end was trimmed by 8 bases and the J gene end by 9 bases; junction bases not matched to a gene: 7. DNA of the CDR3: TGTGCCAGCTCTACTAGCGGGAGGGCTAGTGAGCAGTTCTTC. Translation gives CASSTSGRASEQFF.

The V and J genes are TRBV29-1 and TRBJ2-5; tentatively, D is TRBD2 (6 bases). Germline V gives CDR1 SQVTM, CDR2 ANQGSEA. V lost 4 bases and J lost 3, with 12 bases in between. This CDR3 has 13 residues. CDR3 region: CSVARTTKETQYF. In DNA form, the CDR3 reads TGCAGCGTTGCTAGGACTACAAAAGAGACCCAGTACTTC.